The rows below give T cell receptor beta chains drawn from one sample of a study of blood T cell repertoires in COVID-19. Method: immunoSEQ multiplex PCR; TCRdb's copy keeps in-frame clones and lacks some. The sample carries 30,000 to 40,000 clones, 90% to 95% recorded once. The source material was peripheral blood. The receptor set was obtained from a woman in her twenties or thirties in a cohort sampled during active COVID-19. Both conserved end residues are part of each CDR3. The D gene is left open where the match is weak. Clone size is given for some rows only: seen once, a few or many times, or a class if the clone is expanded.

j_call v_call clone_size d_call cdr3_aa cdr3_nt
TRBJ2-7 TRBV11-3 NA NA CASSLDLADPYEQYF TGTGCCAGCAGCTTAGATCTGGCTGATCCCTACGAGCAGTACTTC
TRBJ2-1 TRBV4-3 NA TRBD2 CASSQHLGSASGRKGNEQFF TGCGCCAGCAGCCAACACTTAGGCTCGGCTAGCGGGAGAAAGGGCAATGAGCAGTTCTTC
TRBJ1-1 TRBV9 NA NA CASSVGLQGNTEAFF TGTGCCAGCAGCGTAGGGCTACAGGGAAACACTGAAGCTTTCTTT
TRBJ2-3 TRBV27 NA TRBD2 CASSPTGLPTDTQYF TGTGCCAGCAGTCCCACGGGACTACCCACAGATACGCAGTATTTT
TRBJ2-5 TRBV4-1 NA TRBD2 CASSQDTGLEKETQYF TGCGCCAGCAGCCAAGATACCGGACTAGAGAAAGAGACCCAGTACTTC
TRBJ2-1 TRBV11-2 NA NA CASNTPTEQFF TGTGCCAGCAACACCCCCACTGAGCAGTTCTTC
TRBJ1-5 TRBV24-1 NA NA CATSRQNQPQHF TGTGCCACCAGTAGACAGAATCAGCCCCAGCATTTT
TRBJ1-2 TRBV6-5 NA NA CASRPLTVYGYTF TGTGCCAGCAGGCCCTTGACAGTCTATGGCTACACCTTC
TRBJ2-2 TRBV28 NA TRBD2 CASSTVTSGRVGTGELFF TGTGCCAGCAGTACTGTAACTAGCGGGAGGGTGGGCACCGGGGAGCTGTTTTTT
TRBJ2-7 TRBV7-8 NA NA CASSLVLAASSYEQYF TGTGCCAGCAGCTTAGTTTTGGCGGCGAGCTCCTACGAGCAGTACTTC
TRBJ2-2 TRBV28 NA NA CASSYRRGELFF TGTGCCAGCAGTTACAGAAGGGGGGAGCTGTTTTTT
TRBJ1-3 TRBV5-1 NA NA CASSFRGVGRSSGNTIYF TGCGCCAGCAGCTTCAGGGGTGTCGGAAGGAGCTCTGGAAACACCATATATTTT
TRBJ2-7 TRBV9 once TRBD1 CASSPPGTGYHEQYF TGTGCCAGCAGCCCTCCCGGGACAGGGTACCACGAGCAGTACTTC
TRBJ2-7 TRBV6-6 NA TRBD2 CASSPQGGTSGSYEQYF TGTGCCAGCAGTCCACAGGGAGGGACTAGCGGATCCTACGAGCAGTACTTC
TRBJ2-2 TRBV24-1 few TRBD1 CATRQGPTGELFF TGTGCCACCCGACAGGGCCCCACCGGGGAGCTGTTTTTT
TRBJ2-1 TRBV20-1 NA TRBD1 CSANRGNEQFF TGCAGTGCTAACAGGGGAAATGAGCAGTTCTTC
TRBJ2-5 TRBV11-2 once NA CASSLVNGRQETQYF TGTGCCAGCAGCTTAGTTAACGGCAGGCAAGAGACCCAGTACTTC
TRBJ1-2 TRBV3-1/TRBV3-2 NA NA CASSQLQGTRFGYTF TGTGCCAGCAGCCAACTCCAGGGGACGAGATTTGGCTACACCTTC
TRBJ2-7 TRBV19 NA TRBD2 CASSYPSAGEIYEQYF TGTGCCAGTTCTTATCCCTCTGCGGGAGAAATCTACGAGCAGTACTTC
TRBJ1-2 TRBV6-1 NA NA CASSEGTGSQTNYGYTF TGTGCCAGCAGTGAAGGAACAGGAAGCCAAACTAACTATGGCTACACCTTC
TRBJ2-7 TRBV27 NA TRBD2 CASSAGTTTYEQYF TGTGCCAGCAGTGCTGGGACTACTACCTACGAGCAGTACTTC
TRBJ1-6 TRBV27 NA TRBD1 CASRPPDRATYNSPLHF TGTGCCAGCAGGCCACCGGACAGGGCCACCTATAATTCACCCCTCCACTTT
TRBJ1-6 TRBV5-1 NA TRBD1 CASSLEPRDRGLYNSPLHF TGCGCCAGCAGCTTGGAGCCCCGGGACAGGGGGCTATATAATTCACCCCTCCACTTT
TRBJ1-2 TRBV4-3 NA NA CASSPHGSNYGYTF TGCGCCAGCAGCCCCCACGGGTCCAACTATGGCTACACCTTC
TRBJ1-1 TRBV10-3 NA TRBD1 CATRQGLPNTEAFF TGTGCCACCAGACAGGGTTTACCGAACACTGAAGCTTTCTTT
TRBJ1-4 TRBV4-3 once NA CASSQVKQGNEKLFF TGCGCCAGCAGCCAAGTCAAACAGGGTAATGAAAAACTGTTTTTT
TRBJ2-1 TRBV29-1 NA TRBD2 CSARGASLAVYNEQFF TGCAGCGCCCGAGGGGCTAGCCTAGCGGTCTACAATGAGCAGTTCTTC
TRBJ2-1 TRBV5-6 NA TRBD2 CATTSGWHNEQFF TGTGCCACCACTAGCGGGTGGCACAATGAGCAGTTCTTC
TRBJ1-6 TRBV19 NA NA CASRPEGRHSPLHF TGTGCCAGTAGGCCCGAGGGCCGTCATTCACCCCTCCACTTT
TRBJ2-5 TRBV1 NA NA CTSSPGRDLTQYF TGCACCAGCAGCCCAGGACGGGATTTGACCCAGTACTTC
TRBJ1-4 TRBV4-1 NA NA CASSPWAGGATNEKLFF TGCGCCAGCAGCCCGTGGGCCGGGGGTGCAACTAATGAAAAACTGTTTTTT
TRBJ2-7 TRBV2 NA NA CASKVGGYTYEQYF TGTGCCAGCAAAGTAGGCGGGTACACCTACGAGCAGTACTTC
TRBJ1-1 TRBV6-4 NA NA CASSVTVNTEAFF TGTGCCAGCAGTGTCACAGTGAACACTGAAGCTTTCTTT
TRBJ1-1 TRBV5-4 NA NA CASSLAGKTMNTEAFF TGTGCCAGCAGCTTGGCGGGGAAAACCATGAACACTGAAGCTTTCTTT
TRBJ2-7 TRBV11-3 NA TRBD1 CASSRAAGTGAYEQYF TGTGCCAGCAGTCGCGCCGCCGGGACAGGGGCCTACGAGCAGTACTTC
TRBJ2-2 TRBV9 NA TRBD2 CASSVGSGKSGRELFF TGTGCCAGCAGCGTGGGTAGCGGGAAGTCTGGCCGGGAGCTGTTTTTT
TRBJ2-7 TRBV5-1 NA TRBD1 CASSRTGAYEQYF TGCGCCAGCAGCCGTACAGGGGCCTACGAGCAGTACTTC
TRBJ2-7 TRBV20-1 few TRBD2 CSASAQLAGRGEQYF TGCAGTGCTAGTGCCCAACTAGCGGGTAGGGGCGAGCAGTACTTC
TRBJ1-2 TRBV28 NA NA CASKGGAVNNGYTF TGTGCCAGCAAGGGGGGGGCAGTTAATAATGGCTACACCTTC
TRBJ1-6 TRBV30 few NA CACPMGSNSPLHF TGTGCCTGCCCTATGGGCAGTAATTCACCCCTCCACTTT
TRBJ2-1 TRBV10-3 NA NA CAISESVAGGNEQFF TGTGCCATCAGTGAGTCCGTTGCTGGCGGCAATGAGCAGTTCTTC
TRBJ1-3 TRBV7-9 few NA CASSPGAGNTIYF TGTGCCAGCAGCCCAGGGGCCGGAAACACCATATATTTT
TRBJ1-2 TRBV4-1 NA NA CASSPQGYGYTF TGCGCCAGCAGCCCGCAGGGCTATGGCTACACCTTC
TRBJ2-2 TRBV6-2/TRBV6-3 NA TRBD2 CASSPSGRAGELFF TGTGCCAGCAGTCCGAGCGGGAGGGCCGGGGAGCTGTTTTTT
TRBJ1-4 TRBV15 NA NA CATSRAGGEKLFF TGTGCCACCAGCAGGGCGGGAGGGGAGAAACTGTTTTTT
TRBJ2-1 TRBV11-3 once TRBD2 CASSEKTNSAGWGSYNEQFF TGTGCCAGCAGCGAAAAGACCAACTCAGCGGGATGGGGCTCCTACAATGAGCAGTTCTTC
TRBJ1-1 TRBV19 NA TRBD1 CASKTGGNTEAFF TGTGCCAGTAAGACAGGGGGGAACACTGAAGCTTTCTTT
TRBJ1-5 TRBV5-5 NA NA CASSLGGDGQPQHF TGTGCCAGCAGCTTGGGGGGGGACGGGCAGCCCCAGCATTTT
TRBJ2-3 TRBV27 NA TRBD2 CASSQPRGGRVRDTQYF TGTGCCAGCAGCCAACCCCGGGGCGGGAGGGTCAGAGATACGCAGTATTTT
TRBJ1-5 TRBV13 NA TRBD1 CASSLGTGLQPQHF TGTGCCAGCAGCTTAGGGACAGGGCTTCAGCCCCAGCATTTT
TRBJ2-7 TRBV5-8 NA NA CASSLVTGTYEQYF TGTGCCAGCAGCTTGGTGACAGGAACCTACGAGCAGTACTTC
TRBJ2-3 TRBV2 NA NA CASVRPSTDTQYF TGTGCCAGCGTCCGTCCGAGCACAGATACGCAGTATTTT
TRBJ2-5 TRBV18 NA NA CASSPRRDQETQYF TGTGCCAGCTCACCACGGCGGGACCAAGAGACCCAGTACTTC
TRBJ1-1 TRBV21-1 NA NA CASSKGEEGAGMNTEAFF TGTGCCAGCAGCAAAGGGGAAGAAGGGGCGGGGATGAACACTGAAGCTTTCTTT
TRBJ2-7 TRBV5-1 NA TRBD2 CASSLKQSSGRGYEQYF TGCGCCAGCAGCTTGAAACAGTCTAGCGGGAGGGGGTACGAGCAGTACTTC
TRBJ2-7 TRBV4-1 once TRBD2 CASSQESSGRASSYEQYF TGCGCCAGCAGCCAAGAGTCTAGCGGGAGGGCGAGCTCCTACGAGCAGTACTTC
TRBJ2-5 TRBV5-4 NA TRBD2 CASSMGLAGETQYF TGTGCCAGCAGCATGGGACTAGCGGGAGAGACCCAGTACTTC
TRBJ1-2 TRBV7-9 NA NA CASSLEGLNYGYTF TGTGCCAGCAGCTTAGAGGGACTTAACTATGGCTACACCTTC
TRBJ2-2 TRBV4-2 once NA CASSQDSGRNTGELFF TGTGCCAGCAGCCAAGACTCTGGGAGGAACACCGGGGAGCTGTTTTTT